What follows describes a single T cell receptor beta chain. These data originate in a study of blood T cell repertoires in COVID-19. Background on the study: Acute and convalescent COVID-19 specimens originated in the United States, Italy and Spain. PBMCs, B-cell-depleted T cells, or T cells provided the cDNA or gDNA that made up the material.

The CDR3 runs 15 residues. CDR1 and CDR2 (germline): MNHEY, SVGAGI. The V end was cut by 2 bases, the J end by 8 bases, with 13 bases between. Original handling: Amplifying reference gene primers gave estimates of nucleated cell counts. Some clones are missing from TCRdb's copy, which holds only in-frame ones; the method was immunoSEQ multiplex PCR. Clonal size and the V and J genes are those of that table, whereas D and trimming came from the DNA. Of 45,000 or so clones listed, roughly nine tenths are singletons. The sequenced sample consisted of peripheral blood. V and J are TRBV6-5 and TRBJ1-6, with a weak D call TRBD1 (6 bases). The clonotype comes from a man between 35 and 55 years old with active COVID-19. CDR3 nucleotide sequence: TGTGCCAGCAGTTACGTACAGGGTGCTGATTCACCCCTCCACTTT. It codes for CASSYVQGADSPLHF.